This TCR beta chain was captured by sequencing in a study of T-cell reconstitution after alpha-beta-depleted transplantation in children. Construction of the TCRbeta library involved unique molecular identifiers. TCRdb re-analysed the PCR reads in MiXCR, keeping a single row per CDR3 protein. The sample holds fewer than 550,000 distinct CDR3 sequences, over 10% seen once. The sample holds a few counts of this clonotype. Its antigen is not identified. CDR1 and CDR2 from the germline V gene are MDHEN and SYDVKM. The ends were cut back, 7 bases at V and 1 base at J, with 14 bases in the middle. The CDR3 sequence is 14 residues long. General study points: Roughly two months post-transplant, alpha-beta T cells reportedly originated from several hundred graft clones that had expanded. Surviving recipient T cells and thymic progenitors accounted for the high day-60 TCRbeta diversity observed in some patients. When one year had passed after transplant, most T-cell counts and diversity came from newly produced T cells.

This TCR derives from a female patient between 2 and 15 years old who had a stem cell transplant for aplastic anemia, so the T cells may come from the graft donor. This chain links TRBV28 with TRBJ2-7; tentative D call: TRBD2 (5 bases). Sequencing used PBMCs, mostly from graft donor cells, obtained 180 days after TCRalphabeta/CD19-depleted stem cell transplant. CDR3 coding DNA: TGTGCCAGCACCTTGATGGGAGAATCCTACGAGCAGTACTTC. Protein: CASTLMGESYEQYF. Complete variable domain (other parts from reference TRBV28 and TRBJ2-7): DVKVTQSSRYLVKRTGEKVFLECVQDMDHENMFWYRQDPGLGLRLIYFSYDVKMKEKGDIPEGYSVSREKKERFSLILESASTNQTSMYLCASTLMGESYEQYFGPGTRLTVT.